This is a list of T cell receptor beta chains from one sample in a study of response to subunit inactivated influenza vaccine. TCRdb itself ran the RT-PCR reads through MiXCR, one entry per CDR3 protein. The table has 860,000 or so distinct CDR3 sequences, 21% seen once; the top ten hold roughly a tenth. This material consisted of PBMCs from blood, taken approximately 5 days after vaccination. The receptors here all came from a man aged 50 to 59 who received an inactivated influenza vaccine. Each CDR3 is given with its conserved first and last residue. D genes are given only for firm matches. Size values are once, few and many counts, or a class for expanded clones, and some rows have none.

CDR3 | DNA | V | size | J | D
CASNMGQGTTGELFF | TGTGCCAGTAACATGGGACAGGGGACCACCGGGGAGCTGTTTTTT | TRBV19 | - | TRBJ2-2 | TRBD1
CATSRGGPQSSYEQYF | TGTGCCACCAGCAGAGGTGGACCCCAGAGCTCCTACGAGCAGTACTTC | TRBV15 | - | TRBJ2-7 | -
CASSDLAANEQFF | TGTGCCAGCTCCGACCTAGCGGCAAATGAGCAGTTCTTC | TRBV2 | few | TRBJ2-1 | TRBD2
CASSQDVGREGGYTF | TGTGCCAGCAGCCAAGATGTCGGGCGAGAAGGTGGCTACACCTTC | TRBV4-2 | - | TRBJ1-2 | -
CASSRSPQGLVNEQFF | TGTGCCAGCAGCCGCTCCCCACAGGGTTTGGTGAATGAGCAGTTCTTC | TRBV7-9 | few | TRBJ2-1 | -
CASSQDTGRDNEQFF | TGCGCCAGCAGCCAAGATACCGGCAGGGACAATGAGCAGTTCTTC | TRBV4-3 | - | TRBJ2-1 | -
CASSGGQGATDTQYF | TGTGCCAGCAGTGGCGGACAGGGGGCCACTGATACGCAGTATTTT | TRBV6-1 | few | TRBJ2-3 | TRBD1
CASSLGGVDYNEQFF | TGTGCCAGCAGCTTGGGAGGTGTCGACTACAATGAGCAGTTCTTC | TRBV5-6 | few | TRBJ2-1 | -
CASSLGVFSRNEQFF | TGTGCCAGCAGTCTCGGAGTGTTTAGTCGGAATGAGCAGTTCTTC | TRBV12-3/TRBV12-4 | many | TRBJ2-1 | -
CSARPPGLGIQETQYF | TGCAGTGCTAGGCCTCCGGGACTAGGTATCCAAGAGACCCAGTACTTC | TRBV20-1 | few | TRBJ2-5 | TRBD2
CASSLTADGAQYF | TGCGCCAGCAGCCTAACAGCCGACGGGGCCCAGTACTTC | TRBV5-1 | many | TRBJ2-5 | -
CASGSVNSDTQYF | TGTGCCAGCGGGAGCGTTAATTCAGATACGCAGTATTTT | TRBV5-5 | - | TRBJ2-3 | -
CASSRQLDHYEQFF | TGCGCCAGCAGCCGCCAGCTAGACCACTATGAGCAGTTCTTC | TRBV4-1 | - | TRBJ2-1 | -
CSARAAIASYEQYF | TGCAGTGCTAGAGCCGCAATTGCATCCTACGAGCAGTACTTC | TRBV20-1 | - | TRBJ2-7 | -
CSVARGGEGYTF | TGCAGCGTTGCGCGGGGCGGAGAGGGCTACACCTTC | TRBV29-1 | - | TRBJ1-2 | -
CASSLSRLAGEITENTGELFF | TGTGCCAGCAGTTTGTCCCGACTAGCGGGAGAGATTACAGAGAACACCGGGGAGCTGTTTTTT | TRBV28 | - | TRBJ2-2 | TRBD2
CASSQEKWGSYEQYF | TGCGCCAGCAGCCAAGAAAAGTGGGGATCCTACGAGCAGTACTTC | TRBV4-3 | - | TRBJ2-7 | -
CASSLARGWSFF | TGTGCCAGCAGCTTAGCGCGGGGCTGGTCTTTCTTT | TRBV7-9 | - | TRBJ1-1 | -
CASSNRDRGSDTQYF | TGTGCCAGCAGCAACAGGGACAGGGGTTCAGATACGCAGTATTTT | TRBV21-1 | few | TRBJ2-3 | -
CSAGQVKNTEAFF | TGCAGCGCAGGACAGGTGAAGAACACTGAAGCTTTCTTT | TRBV29-1 | many | TRBJ1-1 | TRBD1
CASSFDGDTEAFF | TGTGCCAGCAGCTTTGACGGTGACACTGAAGCTTTCTTT | TRBV4-2 | - | TRBJ1-1 | -
CSARDLLMNTEAFF | TGCAGTGCTAGGGACCTCCTCATGAACACTGAAGCTTTCTTT | TRBV20-1 | few | TRBJ1-1 | -
CASSPLAGETHNEQFF | TGTGCCAGCAGCCCTCTAGCGGGAGAGACCCACAATGAGCAGTTCTTC | TRBV7-8 | once | TRBJ2-1 | TRBD2
CASSLDYRKGGTGELFF | TGCGCCAGCAGCCTCGATTATCGGAAGGGAGGCACCGGGGAGCTGTTTTTT | TRBV4-3 | few | TRBJ2-2 | -
CSARGSLYEQYF | TGCAGTGCTAGAGGTTCCTTATACGAGCAGTACTTC | TRBV20-1 | few | TRBJ2-7 | -
CASTYDWTGVTGELFF | TGTGCCAGCACCTACGACTGGACAGGGGTTACCGGGGAGCTGTTTTTT | TRBV7-6 | - | TRBJ2-2 | TRBD1
CASSSRTGETERQYF | TGCGCCAGCAGCTCCCGGACAGGGGAGACAGAGAGGCAGTACTTC | TRBV5-1 | few | TRBJ2-7 | TRBD1
CSARLQGGTQYF | TGCAGTGCAAGATTACAGGGTGGGACGCAGTATTTT | TRBV20-1 | - | TRBJ2-3 | -
CASSLTVTGVDGYTF | TGTGCCAGCAGTTTAACGGTGACAGGGGTGGATGGCTACACCTTC | TRBV27 | few | TRBJ1-2 | TRBD1
CASSYLRTVGETQYF | TGTGCCAGCAGTTACCTCCGGACAGTAGGGGAGACCCAGTACTTC | TRBV6-2/TRBV6-3 | few | TRBJ2-5 | -
CASSQDFSGSPHEQFF | TGCGCCAGCAGCCAAGATTTCAGCGGGAGCCCCCATGAGCAGTTCTTC | TRBV4-3 | - | TRBJ2-1 | TRBD2
CASSGRLAGSQEQYF | TGTGCCAGCAGTGGCCGACTAGCGGGAAGTCAGGAGCAGTACTTC | TRBV6-2/TRBV6-3 | few | TRBJ2-7 | TRBD2
CASSETRTGGTGELFF | TGTGCCAGCAGTGAAACCCGGACAGGGGGAACCGGGGAGCTGTTTTTT | TRBV2 | few | TRBJ2-2 | TRBD1
CARGAPGLNTGELFF | TGTGCCAGGGGGGCGCCAGGGTTGAACACCGGGGAGCTGTTTTTT | TRBV2 | once | TRBJ2-2 | -
CASSQLGDFGNTIYF | TGCGCCAGCAGCCAATTAGGGGATTTTGGAAACACCATATATTTT | TRBV4-1 | - | TRBJ1-3 | -